This record looks at one T cell receptor beta chain sequence and its context. As for the donors, each was a healthy bone marrow donor. The data were taken from a study of cytomegalovirus exposure and HLA in healthy donors. Study overall: There were nearly 120 million unique TCR beta sequences, drawn from approximately 180 million T cells, in an earlier analysis. The early release's HLA-typed donors yielded tens of millions of unique TCRs.

CDR1 MGHRA and CDR2 YSYEKL come from the germline V gene. The CDR3 sequence is 15 residues long. Trimming took 4 bases from V and 2 from J, leaving 14 bases between them. PCR primers comprised 60 Vbeta and 13 Jbeta primers. Libraries were prepared by immunoSEQ multiplex PCR; TCRdb keeps only in-frame clonotypes and omits some of them. The sample includes 150,000 to 200,000 clones, around 80% seen only once; the top ten take 1%. The sequencing sample was made of PBMCs. The gene calls are TRBV4-1 and TRBJ2-5, with D unclear. This clonotype originated in a woman between 40 and 50 years old in good health and CMV-seronegative. The CDR3 nucleotides read TGCGCCAGCAGCCCCTCAGAGGCCGGGCAAGAGACCCAGTACTTC. It yields the protein CASSPSEAGQETQYF.